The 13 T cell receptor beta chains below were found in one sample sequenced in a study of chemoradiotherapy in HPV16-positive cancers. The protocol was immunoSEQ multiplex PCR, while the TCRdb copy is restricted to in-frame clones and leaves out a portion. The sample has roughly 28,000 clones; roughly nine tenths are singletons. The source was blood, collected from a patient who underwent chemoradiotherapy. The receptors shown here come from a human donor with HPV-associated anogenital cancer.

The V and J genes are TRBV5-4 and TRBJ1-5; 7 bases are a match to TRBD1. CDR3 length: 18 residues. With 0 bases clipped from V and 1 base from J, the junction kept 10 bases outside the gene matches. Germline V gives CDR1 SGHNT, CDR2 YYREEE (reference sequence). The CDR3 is CASSLDDREPLSNQPQHF. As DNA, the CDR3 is TGTGCCAGCAGCTTGGATGACAGGGAGCCCCTAAGCAATCAGCCCCAGCATTTT.

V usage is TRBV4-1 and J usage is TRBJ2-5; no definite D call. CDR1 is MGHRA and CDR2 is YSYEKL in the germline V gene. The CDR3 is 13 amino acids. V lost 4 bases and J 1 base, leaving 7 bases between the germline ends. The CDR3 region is CASSLLFQETQYF. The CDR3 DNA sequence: TGCGCCAGCAGCCTCTTATTCCAAGAGACCCAGTACTTC.

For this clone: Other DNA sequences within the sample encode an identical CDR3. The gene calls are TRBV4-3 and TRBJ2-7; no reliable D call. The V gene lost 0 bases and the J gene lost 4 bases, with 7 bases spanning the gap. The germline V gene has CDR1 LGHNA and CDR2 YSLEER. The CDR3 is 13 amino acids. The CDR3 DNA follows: TGCGCCAGCAGCCAAGATATTAGTTACGAGCAGTACTTC. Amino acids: CASSQDISYEQYF.

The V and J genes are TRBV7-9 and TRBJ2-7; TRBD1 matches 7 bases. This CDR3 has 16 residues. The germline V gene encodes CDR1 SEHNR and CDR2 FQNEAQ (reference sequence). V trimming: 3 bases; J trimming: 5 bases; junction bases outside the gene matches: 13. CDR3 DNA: TGTGCCAGCAGCTTTTTCGTAGGGGGCGCTAACGACGAGCAGTACTTC. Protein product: CASSFFVGGANDEQYF.

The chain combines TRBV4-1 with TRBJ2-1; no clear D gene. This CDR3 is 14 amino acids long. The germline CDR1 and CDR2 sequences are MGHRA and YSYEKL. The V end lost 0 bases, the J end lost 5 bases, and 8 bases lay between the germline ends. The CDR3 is CASSQESGDNEQFF. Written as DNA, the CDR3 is TGCGCCAGCAGCCAAGAGTCTGGGGACAATGAGCAGTTCTTC.

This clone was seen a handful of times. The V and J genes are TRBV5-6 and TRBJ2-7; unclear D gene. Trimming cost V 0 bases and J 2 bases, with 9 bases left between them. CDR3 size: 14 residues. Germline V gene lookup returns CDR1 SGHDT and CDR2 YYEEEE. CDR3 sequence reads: CASSLGQLPYEQYF. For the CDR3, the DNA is TGTGCCAGCAGCTTGGGCCAGTTACCCTACGAGCAGTACTTC.

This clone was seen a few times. In nucleotides, the CDR3 is TGTGCCAGCAGACTCAGGGATGCAGCTTTCTTT. Translated, it gives CASRLRDAAFF. The V and J genes are TRBV13 and TRBJ1-1, with D possibly being TRBD1 (5 bases). The CDR3 extends over 11 amino acids. Per the germline V gene, CDR1 is PRHDT and CDR2 is FYEKMQ (reference sequence). V lost 6 bases and J lost 10, with 12 bases in between.

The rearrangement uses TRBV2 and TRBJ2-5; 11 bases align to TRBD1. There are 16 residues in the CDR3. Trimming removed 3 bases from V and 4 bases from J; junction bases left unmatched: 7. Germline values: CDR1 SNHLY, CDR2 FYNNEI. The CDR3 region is CASSEGTGGIGETQYF. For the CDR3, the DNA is TGTGCCAGCAGTGAGGGGACAGGGGGGATCGGAGAGACCCAGTACTTC.

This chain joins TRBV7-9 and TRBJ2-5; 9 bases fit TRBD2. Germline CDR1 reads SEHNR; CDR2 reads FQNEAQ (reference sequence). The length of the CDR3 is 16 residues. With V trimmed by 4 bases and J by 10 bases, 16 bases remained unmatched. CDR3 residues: CASSWGAGGQQGGQYF. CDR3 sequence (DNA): TGTGCCAGCAGCTGGGGAGCGGGAGGCCAACAAGGGGGCCAGTACTTC.

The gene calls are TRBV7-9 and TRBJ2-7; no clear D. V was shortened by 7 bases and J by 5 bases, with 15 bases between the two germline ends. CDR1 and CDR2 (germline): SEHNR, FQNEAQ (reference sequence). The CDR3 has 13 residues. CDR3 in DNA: TGTGCCAGCACCCCGCGAAGGGAACACGAGCAGTACTTC. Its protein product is CASTPRREHEQYF.

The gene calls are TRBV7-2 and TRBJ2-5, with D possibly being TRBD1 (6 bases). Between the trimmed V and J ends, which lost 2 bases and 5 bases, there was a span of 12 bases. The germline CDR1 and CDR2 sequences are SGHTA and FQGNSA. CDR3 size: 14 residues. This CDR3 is CASSLRLTGETQYF. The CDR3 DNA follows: TGTGCCAGCAGCTTAAGACTAACAGGGGAGACCCAGTACTTC.

CDR3 in amino acids: CASSRETGNLPQPQHF. DNA for the CDR3: TGTGCCAGCAGTAGAGAGACAGGGAATCTTCCTCAGCCCCAGCATTTT. The chain combines TRBV6-6 with TRBJ1-5, with 7 bases lining up with TRBD1. The V segment lost 5 bases and the J segment 6 bases; nucleotides outside the gene matches: 13. Germline V gives CDR1 MNHNY, CDR2 SVGAGI (reference sequence). The CDR3 loop spans 16 amino acids.

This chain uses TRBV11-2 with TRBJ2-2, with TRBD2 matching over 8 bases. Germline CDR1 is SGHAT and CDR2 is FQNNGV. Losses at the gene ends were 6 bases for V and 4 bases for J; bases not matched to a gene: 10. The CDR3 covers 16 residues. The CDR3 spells CASRKVGGAATGELFF. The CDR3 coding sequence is TGTGCCAGCAGAAAAGTCGGGGGGGCGGCCACCGGGGAGCTGTTTTTT.